This T cell receptor (beta chain) was obtained from a study of OX40 agonist ivuxolimab in advanced cancers. Study-wide points: Relative to CD4+, CD8+ T cells held more expanded clones on average.

With regard to this clone: Its cognate antigen is unknown.

Libraries were prepared by immunoSEQ multiplex PCR; TCRdb keeps only in-frame clonotypes and omits some of them. The sample lists about 26,000 clones, around 76% occurring once. In germline, CDR1 is MGHRA, CDR2 YSYEKL. Trimming shortened V by 3 bases and J by 5 bases, and 8 bases separated the two germline ends. This CDR3 contains 13 residues. The receptor comes from an adult with an advanced solid tumor such as melanoma, head and neck, liver or kidney cancer. Sequencing used CD4+ or CD8+ T cells sorted from blood, obtained in a trial of the OX40 agonist ivuxolimab. The chain uses TRBV4-1 and TRBJ1-5, with D possibly TRBD1 on 5 matching bases. The CDR3, as DNA: TGCGCCAGCAGCCAGTTAGGGGATCAGCCCCAGCATTTT. It translates to CASSQLGDQPQHF.